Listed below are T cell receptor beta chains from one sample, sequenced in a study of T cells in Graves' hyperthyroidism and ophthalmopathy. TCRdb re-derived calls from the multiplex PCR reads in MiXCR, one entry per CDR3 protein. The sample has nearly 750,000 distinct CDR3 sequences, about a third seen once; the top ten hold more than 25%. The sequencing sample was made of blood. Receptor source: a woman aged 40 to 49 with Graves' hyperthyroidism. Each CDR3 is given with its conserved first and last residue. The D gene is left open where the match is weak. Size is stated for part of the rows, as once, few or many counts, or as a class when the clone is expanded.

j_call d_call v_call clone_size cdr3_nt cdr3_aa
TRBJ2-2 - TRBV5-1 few TGCGCCAGCAGCTCCACAGGGTCCGCGAACACCGGGGAGCTGTTTTTT CASSSTGSANTGELFF
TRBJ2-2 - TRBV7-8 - TGTGCCAGCAGCCTTAGGAGTGGGATCGGGGAGCTGTTTTTT CASSLRSGIGELFF
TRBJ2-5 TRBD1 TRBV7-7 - TGCGCCAGCAGCCAAGATCGGTTCAAAGGACAGGGGGGGAAGACCCAGTACTTC CASSQDRFKGQGGKTQYF
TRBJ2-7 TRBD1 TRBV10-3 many TGTGCCATCAGTGAACGGACAGGGGACGAGCAGTACTTC CAISERTGDEQYF
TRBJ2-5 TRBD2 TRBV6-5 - TGTGCCGGCCGGGGGGGAATCAAAGAGACCCAGTACTTC CAGRGGIKETQYF
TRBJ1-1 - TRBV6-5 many TGTGCCAGCAGTTCAATACCGAGGGGTAACACTGAAGCTTTCTTT CASSSIPRGNTEAFF
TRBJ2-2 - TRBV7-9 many TGCGCCAGCAGCTTGGGGGCCGGCACCGGGGAGCTGTTTTTT CASSLGAGTGELFF
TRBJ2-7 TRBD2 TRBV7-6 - TGTGCCAGCAGCTTAGCTCTAGCGGGAGGCGAGCAGTACTTC CASSLALAGGEQYF
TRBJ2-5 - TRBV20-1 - TGCAGTGCTAGAGGTCCAGGGGGGAAAGAGACCCAGTACTTC CSARGPGGKETQYF
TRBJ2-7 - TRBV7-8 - TGTGCCAGCAGCTTAGTTTATCCGGGACACAGCTACGAGCAGTACTTC CASSLVYPGHSYEQYF
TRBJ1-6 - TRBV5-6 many TGTGCCAGCAGCTTGGAAGGGAGGTTATGGCCCCTCCACTTT CASSLEGRLWPLHF
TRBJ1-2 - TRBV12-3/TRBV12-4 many TGTGCCAGCAGTGCGGACAGAGATGGCTACACCTTC CASSADRDGYTF
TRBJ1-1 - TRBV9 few TGTGCCAGCAGCGCCTCACCGAACACTGAAGCTTTCTTT CASSASPNTEAFF
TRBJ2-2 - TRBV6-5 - TGTGCCAGCAGTTTTACAGGGTCCGGCACCGGGGAGCTGTTTTTT CASSFTGSGTGELFF
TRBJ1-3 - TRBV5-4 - TGTGCCAGCAGCTTGGCCATTGGTTCAGGGGCAAGAAACACCATATATTTT CASSLAIGSGARNTIYF
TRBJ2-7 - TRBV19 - TGTGCCAGCGGCTTAACGAGGGGGGGTCGGCACGAGCAGTACTTC CASGLTRGGRHEQYF
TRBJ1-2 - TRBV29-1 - TGCAGCGTTGTATCCGACGGCGACCCTTATGGCTACACCTTC CSVVSDGDPYGYTF
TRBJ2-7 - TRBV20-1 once TGCAGTGCTAGAGAGGGCGGGGATACCTACGAGCAGTACTTC CSAREGGDTYEQYF
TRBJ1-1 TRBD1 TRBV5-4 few TGTGCCAGCAGTTTCTACAACAGGGGCCCGAACACTGAAGCTTTCTTT CASSFYNRGPNTEAFF
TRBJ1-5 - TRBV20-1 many TGCAGTGCTATACTACCAGATCAGCCCCAGCATTTT CSAILPDQPQHF
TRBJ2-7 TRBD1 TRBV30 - TGTGCCTGGTTTCTCCGGGACAGAAGGTACTTC CAWFLRDRRYF
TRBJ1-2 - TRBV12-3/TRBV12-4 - TGTGCCAGCAGTTTAGCCGGCCCGACCGGAGGCTACACCTTC CASSLAGPTGGYTF
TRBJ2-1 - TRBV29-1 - TGCAGCGGGACAGGCGGGGATAATGAGCAGTTCTTC CSGTGGDNEQFF
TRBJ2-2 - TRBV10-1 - TGCGCCAGCAGTGAAACCCATGACTCAATGGTCGGGACCGGGGAGCTGTTTTTT CASSETHDSMVGTGELFF
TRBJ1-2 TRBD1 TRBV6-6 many TGTGCCGTAAGGACAGGGTTGGAGTATGGCTACACCTTC CAVRTGLEYGYTF
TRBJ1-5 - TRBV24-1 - TGTGCCACCAGTGACGCGGACCATAGCAATCAGCCCCAGCATTTT CATSDADHSNQPQHF
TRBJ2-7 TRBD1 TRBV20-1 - TGCAGTGCTAGTTGGGCAGGGGGCGCGGACGAGCAGTACTTC CSASWAGGADEQYF
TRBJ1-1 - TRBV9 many TGTGCCAGCAGCGTAGAAGGGAGGACTGAAGCTTTCTTT CASSVEGRTEAFF